Below, one T cell receptor (beta chain) is given with its context. As yet, its antigen is unknown. This entry belongs to a study of T cell responses to AZD1222 COVID-19 vaccine. Study findings and constraints: Spike-spanning, vaccine-associated CD4 TCRs were dominant at 160-218 and 743-854. Only a handful of AZD1222 recipients, several in all, had baseline seropositivity. Spike-specific TCRs gained breadth and depth after people received two AZD1222 doses.

Investigators merged groups given second doses at roughly 4 or roughly 12 weeks. Assay: immunoSEQ multiplex PCR; the TCRdb copy retains only in-frame clones and omits some. The data hold more than 90,000 clones, with 88% observed a single time. Germline V gene lookup returns CDR1 MNHEY and CDR2 SVGAGI. Unmatched junction bases numbered 8, after V lost 6 bases and J lost 5 bases. The CDR3 covers 14 residues. The receptor was isolated from an adult who received the AZD1222 COVID-19 vaccine. The chain carries TRBV6-5 and TRBJ2-7; 9 bases map to TRBD1. The specimen was peripheral blood, collected 28 days after the second AZD1222 dose. CDR3 protein: CASSLTGGRDEQYF. The CDR3 DNA sequence: TGTGCCAGCAGCCTCACAGGGGGCCGCGACGAGCAGTACTTC.